The next 32 T cell receptor beta chains were all read from a single sample in a study of T cell responses to AZD1222 COVID-19 vaccine. Produced via immunoSEQ multiplex PCR; TCRdb's table is partial and in-frame only. The table shows about 100,000 clones, with over 75% occurring only once. Sequenced here: peripheral blood, sampled on day 0 of MenACWY control vaccination. The source of these receptors is an adult in good health.

The V gene is TRBV2, the J gene TRBJ2-7, with TRBD1 matching 11 bases. CDR1 and CDR2 (germline): SNHLY, FYNNEI. CDR3 size: 14 residues. With 6 bases clipped from V and 5 bases from J, the junction kept 6 bases outside the gene matches. CDR3 coding DNA: TGTGCCAGCAGCGCGGACAGGGGGCTTAACGAGCAGTACTTC. It codes for CASSADRGLNEQYF.

There are a few counts of this clone. The chain combines TRBV5-4 with TRBJ2-5; D gene ambiguous. The CDR3 covers 14 residues. Looked up from germline, CDR1 is SGHNT and CDR2 is YYREEE (reference sequence). V was cut by 2 bases and J by 2 bases, with 10 bases left in between. CDR3 amino acids: CASSLLTRQETQYF. Here the CDR3 DNA reads TGTGCCAGCAGCTTATTAACCAGACAAGAGACCCAGTACTTC.

This clone has a single count. The rearrangement links TRBV30 to TRBJ1-2; 7 positions agree with TRBD1. V dropped 3 bases and J dropped 7; count of bases not matched to a gene: 8. CDR1 GTSNPN and CDR2 SVGIG come from the germline V gene (reference sequence). This CDR3 has 13 amino acids. In DNA form, the CDR3 reads TGTGCCTGGAGCGGGACAGTGGAGGGTGGCTACACCTTC. Translating gives CAWSGTVEGGYTF.

The rearrangement joins TRBV7-2 to TRBJ2-1; TRBD2 matches 9 bases. Germline trimming cut 3 bases from V and 7 bases from J; bases unmatched to any gene: 4. The CDR3 is 14 amino acids. From germline, CDR1 is SGHTA and CDR2 FQGNSA. In DNA, the CDR3 is TGTGCCAGCAGCTTTAGCGGGGGTAAAAATGAGCAGTTCTTC. It specifies CASSFSGGKNEQFF. Based on the CDR3 plus reference TRBV7-2 and TRBJ2-1, the full variable domain is GAGVSQSPSNKVTEKGKDVELRCDPISGHTALYWYRQSLGQGLEFLIYFQGNSAPDKSGLPSDRFSAERTGGSVSTLTIQRTQQEDSAVYLCASSFSGGKNEQFFGPGTRLTVL.

This rearrangement joins TRBV6-5 to TRBJ1-3; D is perhaps TRBD1 (5 bases). Germline V CDR1 and CDR2: MNHEY, SVGAGI. CDR3 size: 14 residues. V lost 10 bases, J lost 0 bases, and 13 bases lay in between. CDR3 coding DNA: TGTGCCACCGGGGACCGACTCTCTGGAAACACCATATATTTT. Its protein is CATGDRLSGNTIYF.

The rearrangement links TRBV15 to TRBJ1-4, with D unresolved. V lost 4 bases and J 3 bases, leaving 12 bases between the germline ends. The CDR3 sequence is 15 residues long. CDR1 and CDR2 from the germline V gene are LNHNV and YYDKDF (reference sequence). CDR3 protein: CATSTEVQANEKLFF. The CDR3 DNA sequence: TGTGCCACCAGCACGGAGGTGCAAGCTAATGAAAAACTGTTTTTT.

The chain is built from TRBV10-1 and TRBJ1-1; D remains unclear. Germline V lookup: CDR1 WNHNN, CDR2 SYGVQD (reference sequence). The CDR3 runs to 13 residues. Trimming took off 2 bases at V and 0 bases at J, with 4 bases between the two ends. CDR3 loop: CASSETLNTEAFF. In DNA, the CDR3 is TGCGCCAGCAGTGAGACACTGAACACTGAAGCTTTCTTT.

This chain connects TRBV30 to TRBJ2-7; D is unresolved. V was cut by 0 bases and J by 6 bases, with 9 bases left in between. The length of the CDR3 is 12 residues. Per germline, CDR1 GTSNPN and CDR2 SVGIG (reference sequence). CDR3 loop: CAWSVSEFEQYF. CDR3 nucleotides: TGTGCCTGGAGTGTATCGGAATTCGAGCAGTACTTC.

The chain carries TRBV3-1 (or the pseudogene TRBV3-2) and TRBJ2-7, with a possible D match to TRBD1 (5 bases). This CDR3 is built from 15 residues. Germline loops: CDR1 LGHDT, CDR2 YNNKEL (reference sequence). V lost 1 base and J 2 bases, leaving 12 bases between the germline ends. The DNA of the CDR3 is TGTGCCAGCAGCCAAGGGGCAGGGTGGGCCTACGAGCAGTACTTC. This sequence encodes CASSQGAGWAYEQYF.

The V call is TRBV7-9, the J call TRBJ2-2; 7 positions match TRBD2. The ends lost 5 bases at V and 6 bases at J; junction bases unmatched: 9. Germline V lookup: CDR1 SEHNR, CDR2 FQNEAQ (reference sequence). CDR3 length equals 15 residues. The CDR3 spells CASSQDLAAAGELFF. The CDR3 region has the DNA TGTGCCAGCAGCCAAGACCTAGCGGCGGCCGGGGAGCTGTTTTTT.

CDR3 amino acids: CASSQVTGISLGYTF. Written as DNA, the CDR3 is TGCGCCAGCAGCCAAGTGACCGGGATTTCTCTCGGCTACACCTTC. The V gene is TRBV4-3, the J gene TRBJ1-2; D is undetermined. The V gene lost 1 base and the J gene lost 8 bases, with 17 bases spanning the gap. Germline V gives CDR1 LGHNA, CDR2 YSLEER. This CDR3 comprises 15 residues.

Turning to this clone: The junction departs from the called germline gene at one end, perhaps through a read error. The chain uses TRBV5-5 and TRBJ1-2; D is possibly TRBD1 (6 bases). Per germline, CDR1 SGHKS and CDR2 YYEKEE (reference sequence). The CDR3 extends over 11 amino acids. The CDR3 spells CASSFDRLGFF. DNA of the CDR3: TGTGCCAGCAGTTTTGACAGGTTGGGGTTCTTC.

The chain carries TRBV19 and TRBJ2-7; D might be TRBD2 (8 bases). Per the germline V gene, CDR1 is LNHDA and CDR2 is SQIVND (reference sequence). The CDR3 runs 17 residues. Between the trimmed V and J ends, which lost 4 bases and 5 bases, there was a span of 24 bases. The CDR3 DNA follows: TGTGCCAGTAGTAAGCGTCCGGGACTAGGAGGACAGGACGAGCAGTACTTC. The encoded protein is CASSKRPGLGGQDEQYF.

This clone was detected a few times. The chain combines TRBV11-2 with TRBJ2-7, with D possibly being TRBD2 (6 bases). The CDR3 is 16 residues long. CDR1 and CDR2 (germline): SGHAT, FQNNGV. Trimming removed 5 bases at V and 2 bases at J, with 19 bases between. CDR3 residues: CASSTWGVRLTYEQYF. The CDR3, as DNA: TGTGCCAGCAGCACCTGGGGGGTACGGCTTACCTACGAGCAGTACTTC.

This sequence joins TRBV9 and TRBJ1-1, with D possibly being TRBD1 (5 bases). Trimming stripped 4 bases from V and 7 bases from J, with 11 bases between. This CDR3 is 12 amino acids long. Germline V gene lookup returns CDR1 SGDLS and CDR2 YYNGEE. Here the CDR3 DNA reads TGTGCCAGCAGCCCACAGGTGGGTGAAGCTTTCTTT. Protein sequence: CASSPQVGEAFF.

The chain is built from TRBV7-9 and TRBJ1-5, with unresolved D. CDR1 is SEHNR, CDR2 FQNEAQ, per germline (reference sequence). The CDR3 runs 13 residues. With 5 bases removed from V and 0 bases from J, the gap between germline ends came to 5 bases. The chain's CDR3 is CASSPNSNQPQHF. CDR3 DNA: TGTGCCAGCAGCCCCAATAGCAATCAGCCCCAGCATTTT.

In DNA form, the CDR3 reads TGTGCCAGCAGCCCAAGACAGGCAGGAACCACTGAAGCTTTCTTT. Amino acids: CASSPRQAGTTEAFF. The V call is TRBV9, the J call TRBJ1-1, with D maybe TRBD1 (6 bases). Germline assignment: CDR1 SGDLS and CDR2 YYNGEE. Deletions cut 4 bases from V and 4 bases from J, with 17 bases between. The CDR3 runs 15 residues.

The chain joins TRBV28 to TRBJ2-6; 7 nucleotides align to TRBD1. CDR1 is MDHEN and CDR2 is SYDVKM in the germline V gene. The CDR3 totals 15 residues. V shed 4 bases, J shed 4 bases, and the junction held 4 bases outside the gene matches. The CDR3 sequence: CASSSDRVGANVLTF. In DNA, the CDR3 is TGTGCCAGCAGTTCTGACAGGGTCGGGGCCAACGTCCTGACTTTC. Full variable domain (missing parts from reference TRBV28 and TRBJ2-6): DVKVTQSSRYLVKRTGEKVFLECVQDMDHENMFWYRQDPGLGLRLIYFSYDVKMKEKGDIPEGYSVSREKKERFSLILESASTNQTSMYLCASSSDRVGANVLTFGAGSRLTVL.

The rearrangement links TRBV6-2 or TRBV6-3 to TRBJ2-5, with 7 nucleotides matching TRBD1. Trimming removed 6 bases from V and 4 bases from J; junction bases left unmatched: 8. The germline V gene encodes CDR1 MNHEY and CDR2 SVGEGT. The CDR3 contains 14 residues. The CDR3 sequence: CASSDRALGETQYF. Written as DNA, the CDR3 is TGTGCCAGCAGCGACAGGGCCCTCGGAGAGACCCAGTACTTC.

Concerning this clone itself: Mismatch with germline at one junction end may stem from a read error. V and J are TRBV7-2 and TRBJ2-3; TRBD1 might be the D (5 bases). Germline V lookup: CDR1 SGHTA, CDR2 FQGNSA. CDR3 length: 13 amino acids. CDR3 residues: CASSSDRGNVNVF. CDR3 coding DNA: TGTGCCAGCAGCTCGGATAGGGGTAACGTTAATGTATTT.

This sequence joins TRBV2 and TRBJ1-1, with a weak D call TRBD1 (6 bases). Trimming took off 4 bases at V and 4 bases at J, with 22 bases between the two ends. The CDR3 sequence is 17 residues long. Germline V lookup: CDR1 SNHLY, CDR2 FYNNEI. The CDR3 is CASSGASYAGAPTEAFF. Here the CDR3 DNA reads TGTGCCAGCAGTGGAGCGAGCTACGCAGGGGCTCCCACTGAAGCTTTCTTT.

The table lists this clone with a count of one. Here the CDR3 DNA reads TGTGCCAGTAGTATGTCCGGGACAGGGGTCCCAGATACGCAGTATTTT. The encoded protein is CASSMSGTGVPDTQYF. The rearrangement links TRBV19 to TRBJ2-3; 10 bases are a match to TRBD1. The length of the CDR3 is 16 residues. Germline CDR1 reads LNHDA; CDR2 reads SQIVND (reference sequence). V lost 3 bases and J lost 4; bases outside the gene matches: 7. Based on the CDR3 plus reference TRBV19 and TRBJ2-3, the full variable domain is DGGITQSPKYLFRKEGQNVTLSCEQNLNHDAMYWYRQDPGQGLRLIYYSQIVNDFQKGDIAEGYSVSREKKESFPLTVTSAQKNPTAFYLCASSMSGTGVPDTQYFGPGTRLTVL.

The CDR3 is CASSLGDRSDTQYF. CDR3 sequence (DNA): TGTGCCAGCAGCTTAGGGGACCGTTCAGATACGCAGTATTTT. The gene calls are TRBV7-2 and TRBJ2-3; D is perhaps TRBD1 or TRBD2 (5 bases each). There are 14 residues in the CDR3. V was trimmed by 1 base and J by 4 bases, leaving 9 bases between them. Germline V gives CDR1 SGHTA, CDR2 FQGNSA.

J is TRBJ2-1 and V is TRBV6-5, with 9 nucleotides matching TRBD1. The CDR3 has 12 amino acids. Germline values: CDR1 MNHEY, CDR2 SVGAGI. The ends lost 5 bases at V and 12 bases at J; junction bases unmatched: 5. The CDR3 loop is CASSHPGQGQFF. The CDR3 DNA is TGTGCCAGCAGTCATCCGGGACAGGGGCAGTTCTTC.

This clone turned up a few times. CDR3 nucleotide sequence: TGTGCCAGCTCACGTGGACAACAAGAGACCCAGTACTTC. It yields the protein CASSRGQQETQYF. J is TRBJ2-5 and V is TRBV18; possibly TRBD1 for D (5 bases). Germline CDR1 is KGHSH and CDR2 is LQKENI. V lost 4 bases and J 2 bases, leaving 8 bases between the germline ends. The CDR3 sequence is 13 residues long.

The chain has TRBV3-1 (or the pseudogene TRBV3-2) and TRBJ2-2; no clear D gene. The V end was cut by 1 base, the J end by 8 bases, with 11 bases between. Germline assignment: CDR1 LGHDT and CDR2 YNNKEL (reference sequence). The CDR3 covers 14 residues. The chain's CDR3 is CASSQVALKGELFF. For the CDR3, the DNA is TGTGCCAGCAGCCAAGTGGCCCTAAAGGGGGAGCTGTTTTTT.

The chain couples TRBV28 to TRBJ1-6; TRBD1 matches 10 bases. CDR1 and CDR2 (germline): MDHEN, SYDVKM. The CDR3 contains 14 residues. Trimming at V came to 7 bases and at J to 9 bases, leaving 6 bases not matched to a gene. The CDR3 loop is CASNAGTGVSPLHF. In DNA form, the CDR3 reads TGTGCCAGCAACGCCGGGACAGGGGTTTCACCCCTCCACTTT.

In DNA, the CDR3 is TGTGCCAGCAGTTCCGGGACAGGGCTTTACAATGAGCAGTTCTTC. It translates to CASSSGTGLYNEQFF. V is TRBV28 and J is TRBJ2-1; 9 nucleotides match TRBD1. Germline V gives CDR1 MDHEN, CDR2 SYDVKM. V shed 4 bases and J 4 bases; nucleotides not matched to a gene: 5. The length of the CDR3 is 15 residues.

This chain uses TRBV4-1 with TRBJ1-3; 7 positions match TRBD1. This CDR3 is built from 16 residues. The V segment lost 1 base and the J segment 6 bases; nucleotides outside the gene matches: 9. Germline CDR1 is MGHRA and CDR2 is YSYEKL. CDR3 coding DNA: TGCGCCAGCAGCCAAGGTACCCCGGGACAGAAAAACACCATATATTTT. It yields the protein CASSQGTPGQKNTIYF.

The V and J genes are TRBV9 and TRBJ2-2; D unclear. The CDR3 contains 16 residues. Trimming stripped 0 bases from V and 3 bases from J, with 12 bases between. The V gene's germline CDR1 is SGDLS and CDR2 YYNGEE. For the CDR3, the DNA is TGTGCCAGCAGCGTAGTAACCCGGCCCGACACCGGGGAGCTGTTTTTT. Translation gives CASSVVTRPDTGELFF.

V gene TRBV7-2 combines with J gene TRBJ1-1, with unresolved D. CDR1 SGHTA and CDR2 FQGNSA come from the germline V gene. This CDR3 region has 14 residues. V was trimmed by 1 base and J by 8 bases, leaving 14 bases between them. The DNA of the CDR3 is TGTGCCAGCAGCTTAGAGTATAGCCGACACGAAGCTTTCTTT. Its protein product is CASSLEYSRHEAFF.

The chain employs TRBV5-1 and TRBJ2-5; 11 positions match TRBD1. The germline V gene has CDR1 SGHRS and CDR2 YFSETQ. The V gene end was trimmed by 4 bases and the J gene end by 7 bases; junction bases not matched to a gene: 9. The CDR3 loop spans 15 amino acids. CDR3 region: CASSDQWTGGRTQYF. The CDR3 DNA is TGCGCCAGCAGCGACCAATGGACAGGGGGCCGGACCCAGTACTTC.